These T cell receptor beta chains were read from a single sample in a study of neurological immune-mediated disorders. TCRdb re-analysed the 5' RACE reads in MiXCR, keeping a single row per CDR3 protein. The sample consists of some 86,000 distinct CDR3 sequences, 2.6% of them appearing once. The sample taken for sequencing was PBMCs. The receptors stem from a woman in her twenties or thirties with multiple sclerosis. The CDR3 runs from the conserved cysteine through the conserved F or W. Fields, in order: clone size, V gene, D gene, J gene, CDR3 protein, CDR3 DNA. The D gene is left open where the match is weak. Some rows have no size entry. The others give once, few or many, or a class for an expanded clone.

>NA|TRBV5-1|NA|TRBJ2-1
CASSLAPAVYNEQFF
TGCGCCAGCAGCTTGGCCCCGGCGGTCTACAATGAGCAGTTCTTC
>many|TRBV7-9|NA|TRBJ2-1
CASRDLSSYNEQFF
TGTGCCAGCAGGGACCTGAGCTCCTACAATGAGCAGTTCTTC
>many|TRBV7-9|NA|TRBJ2-7
CASSLGAARRASEQYF
TGTGCCAGCAGCTTAGGAGCGGCCAGACGGGCGAGCGAGCAGTACTTC
>many|TRBV20-1|NA|TRBJ2-7
CSARPPGIDYEQYF
TGCAGTGCTAGACCCCCGGGCATCGACTACGAGCAGTACTTC
>many|TRBV29-1|NA|TRBJ2-1
CSARGIQWRRANEQFF
TGCAGCGCCCGGGGGATACAGTGGAGGAGGGCAAATGAGCAGTTCTTC
>many|TRBV20-1|NA|TRBJ2-1
CSARDPTRRSYNEQFF
TGCAGTGCTAGAGACCCCACTAGGAGGTCCTACAATGAGCAGTTCTTC
>many|TRBV10-3|TRBD1|TRBJ1-2
CAISESIGKRQGHGYTF
TGTGCCATCAGTGAGTCGATCGGGAAACGACAGGGTCATGGCTACACCTTC
>many|TRBV4-3|NA|TRBJ2-4
CASSQFDRDSKNIQYF
TGCGCCAGCAGCCAATTCGACAGGGACTCCAAAAACATTCAGTACTTC
>many|TRBV3-1|NA|TRBJ2-1
CASSQNTGNLLYNEQFF
TGTGCCAGCAGCCAAAATACAGGAAACCTGCTCTACAATGAGCAGTTCTTC
>many|TRBV2|NA|TRBJ2-7
CASSVTPPDLHEQYF
TGTGCCAGCAGTGTGACTCCGCCTGACCTCCACGAGCAGTACTTC
>many|TRBV5-1|TRBD1|TRBJ2-7
CASSFGTGGWEQYF
TGCGCCAGCAGCTTTGGGACAGGGGGCTGGGAGCAGTACTTC
>many|TRBV20-1|NA|TRBJ1-5
CSARDGQGRSQPQHF
TGCAGTGCTAGAGATGGGCAGGGCCGAAGTCAGCCCCAGCATTTT
>many|TRBV29-1|NA|TRBJ2-3
CSVAGSLTDTQYF
TGCAGCGTTGCGGGGTCCCTCACAGATACGCAGTATTTT
>many|TRBV7-9|TRBD1|TRBJ2-7
CASSSSGQGYEQYF
TGTGCCAGCAGCTCAAGCGGACAGGGCTACGAGCAGTACTTC
>many|TRBV20-1|NA|TRBJ2-3
CSARDGGDTQYF
TGCAGTGCTAGAGATGGGGGTGATACGCAGTATTTT
>many|TRBV5-8|NA|TRBJ2-3
CASSRTDTQYF
TGTGCCAGCAGCCGAACAGATACGCAGTATTTT
>medium-sized|TRBV7-2|TRBD2|TRBJ2-3
CASSLGLATDTQYF
TGTGCCAGCAGCTTGGGACTAGCTACAGATACGCAGTATTTT
>many|TRBV7-2|TRBD2|TRBJ2-5
CASSLGVAGGEETQYF
TGTGCCAGCAGCTTAGGTGTGGCGGGAGGGGAAGAGACCCAGTACTTC
>many|TRBV20-1|NA|TRBJ1-2
CSAPPNANYGYTF
TGCAGTGCTCCGCCCAACGCCAACTATGGCTACACCTTC
>NA|TRBV4-3|NA|TRBJ1-4
CASSQDGRVGEKLFF
TGCGCCAGCAGCCAAGACGGGAGGGTTGGGGAAAAACTGTTTTTT
>many|TRBV18|TRBD2|TRBJ2-5
CASSPTSSGETQYF
TGTGCCAGCTCACCGACTAGCTCAGGAGAGACCCAGTACTTC
>NA|TRBV5-1|NA|TRBJ1-1
CASSVQGGGTEAFF
TGCGCCAGCAGCGTACAGGGAGGGGGGACTGAAGCTTTCTTT
>many|TRBV5-1|TRBD1|TRBJ1-2
CASSLFSGTGDGYTF
TGCGCCAGCAGCCTTTTTTCCGGGACAGGGGATGGCTACACCTTC
>many|TRBV10-3|NA|TRBJ2-1
CAIQFDSYNEQFF
TGTGCCATTCAATTCGACTCCTACAATGAGCAGTTCTTC
>many|TRBV27|NA|TRBJ2-7
CASSPRAGGYEQYF
TGTGCCAGCAGTCCGAGAGCGGGCGGTTACGAGCAGTACTTC
>many|TRBV4-1|TRBD2|TRBJ2-3
CASSQGTSGSGTQYF
TGCGCCAGCAGCCAAGGCACTAGCGGGAGTGGGACGCAGTATTTT
>many|TRBV18|NA|TRBJ1-1
CASSPGLRNTEAFF
TGTGCCAGCTCACCCGGACTTAGGAACACTGAAGCTTTCTTT
>many|TRBV18|NA|TRBJ2-5
CASSIARAETQYF
TGTGCCAGCTCCATAGCGAGGGCGGAGACCCAGTACTTC
>few|TRBV4-3|TRBD2|TRBJ2-7
CASSQDPLLGLADYEQYF
TGCGCCAGCAGCCAAGATCCTCTACTAGGACTAGCGGACTACGAGCAGTACTTC
>many|TRBV27|TRBD2|TRBJ2-7
CASSAVGTSQYEQYF
TGTGCCAGCTCAGCGGTCGGGACTAGTCAGTACGAGCAGTACTTC
>many|TRBV6-5|NA|TRBJ1-1
CASSYSSLSEAFF
TGTGCCAGCAGTTACTCGAGCTTGTCCGAAGCTTTCTTT
>NA|TRBV11-2|NA|TRBJ2-2
CASSPVRAGELFF
TGTGCCAGCAGCCCAGTCAGGGCCGGGGAGCTGTTTTTT
>medium-sized|TRBV7-2|NA|TRBJ1-1
CASSSDRNTEAFF
TGTGCCAGCAGCTCCGACAGGAACACTGAAGCTTTCTTT
>many|TRBV13|TRBD1|TRBJ1-3
CASSPGGGQGYASSGNTIYF
TGTGCCAGCAGCCCCGGGGGGGGACAGGGCTATGCGAGCTCTGGAAACACCATATATTTT
>NA|TRBV10-3|NA|TRBJ1-5
CAISGVGQPPQHF
TGTGCCATCAGTGGCGTAGGCCAACCGCCCCAGCATTTT
>many|TRBV7-9|NA|TRBJ2-1
CASSSPFTFSQQFF
TGTGCCAGCAGCTCTCCCTTTACTTTTTCCCAGCAGTTCTTC
>many|TRBV20-1|NA|TRBJ2-3
CSGRRRLTDTQYF
TGCAGTGGGAGGAGGCGGCTAACAGATACGCAGTATTTT
>NA|TRBV20-1|NA|TRBJ2-5
CSASPGETQYF
TGCAGTGCTAGCCCAGGAGAGACCCAGTACTTC
>many|TRBV5-6|NA|TRBJ1-2
CASTGGGRSPGYTF
TGTGCCAGCACAGGTGGGGGGCGCTCCCCTGGCTACACCTTC
>many|TRBV12-3/TRBV12-4|NA|TRBJ1-6
CASSPGGEWINSPLHF
TGTGCCAGCAGTCCCGGGGGGGAGTGGATAAATTCACCCCTCCACTTT
>many|TRBV12-3/TRBV12-4|NA|TRBJ1-1
CASHPDGGWTEAFF
TGTGCCAGTCATCCAGACGGAGGCTGGACTGAAGCTTTCTTT
>many|TRBV20-1|NA|TRBJ2-7
CSVGRSSYEQYF
TGCAGTGTCGGGCGCAGCTCCTACGAGCAGTACTTC
>many|TRBV20-1|NA|TRBJ2-1
CSASDDGSSYNEQFF
TGCAGTGCTAGTGATGACGGGAGCTCCTACAATGAGCAGTTCTTC
>many|TRBV12-3/TRBV12-4|NA|TRBJ1-3
CASRPYLGSGNTIYF
TGTGCCAGCAGACCCTACCTTGGATCTGGAAACACCATATATTTT
>many|TRBV5-1|TRBD1|TRBJ2-6
CASRSTTGDRSGANVLTF
TGCGCCAGCAGATCTACGACAGGGGACCGCTCTGGGGCCAACGTCCTGACTTTC
>many|TRBV5-6|NA|TRBJ1-1
CASSFTGDTEAFF
TGTGCCAGCAGCTTTACGGGGGACACTGAAGCTTTCTTT
>NA|TRBV11-2|NA|TRBJ2-3
CASSSGNQPQYF
TGTGCCAGCAGCTCTGGAAATCAGCCCCAGTATTTT
>many|TRBV29-1|NA|TRBJ2-5
CSVVSGSIQETQYF
TGCAGCGTTGTAAGTGGGAGCATCCAAGAGACCCAGTACTTC
>many|TRBV5-1|NA|TRBJ2-1
CASSLEPTGAPEFF
TGCGCCAGCAGCTTGGAACCTACGGGGGCCCCCGAGTTCTTC
>many|TRBV20-1|NA|TRBJ1-1
CSARDRRQSNTEAFF
TGCAGTGCTAGAGATCGGAGACAGTCGAACACTGAAGCTTTCTTT
>many|TRBV20-1|TRBD1|TRBJ2-7
CSAQLGYSGTVPTEGQYF
TGCAGTGCTCAACTGGGGTATTCCGGGACAGTCCCTACCGAGGGGCAGTACTTC
>many|TRBV7-9|NA|TRBJ2-1
CASTHAVMVYNEQFF
TGTGCCAGCACTCACGCGGTAATGGTCTACAATGAGCAGTTCTTC
>many|TRBV7-2|NA|TRBJ2-1
CASSLIPLVGDEQFF
TGTGCCAGCAGCTTAATCCCGCTAGTAGGCGATGAGCAGTTCTTC
>NA|TRBV24-1|TRBD1|TRBJ2-7
CATSDSTDRVWEQYF
TGTGCCACCAGTGACTCTACGGACAGGGTCTGGGAGCAGTACTTC
>many|TRBV4-2|TRBD2|TRBJ2-7
CASSQPAGGSYEQYF
TGTGCCAGCAGCCAACCAGCGGGAGGATCCTACGAGCAGTACTTC
>many|TRBV2|NA|TRBJ1-1
CASSLSRNTEAFF
TGTGCCAGCAGTTTATCAAGGAACACTGAAGCTTTCTTT
>many|TRBV28|TRBD2|TRBJ2-3
CASTLSGSDFSDTQYF
TGTGCCAGCACCCTGAGCGGGAGCGATTTCTCGGATACGCAGTATTTT
>many|TRBV10-3|TRBD2|TRBJ2-1
CAISWREANNEQFF
TGTGCCATCAGTTGGCGGGAGGCCAACAATGAGCAGTTCTTC